Here is one T cell receptor beta chain with its context. The antigen remains undetermined. CDR3 length: 13 residues. Germline V CDR1 and CDR2: SGHAT, FQNNGV. Trimming pared 1 base from V and 6 bases from J, leaving 7 bases between. This sample was taken from a study of T-cell memory formation after mild COVID-19. TCRdb called the 5' RACE reads again in MiXCR, with one record for every CDR3 protein. The sample lists about 270,000 distinct CDR3 sequences, 16% seen once, with approximately 23% in the top ten. Regarding the study as a whole: A second wave of clones peaked on day 37, and their SARS-CoV-2 specificity went unconfirmed. Pre-infection memory showed some responding clones, and this suggested that cross-reactive memory joined. Whereas later expanders leaned CD4+, clones contracting day 15 to 85 showed a balanced CD4/CD8 makeup.

The chain carries TRBV11-2 and TRBJ1-5; D not certain. The receptor was derived from a man younger than 35 who had mild COVID-19 (a few samples of this study predate the infection). Cell type and time point are not known. Sequencing was performed on PBMCs or a T cell subset sorted from them (not recorded which). CDR3 nucleotide sequence: TGTGCCAGCAGCTTAGGTCAGTCTCAGCCCCAGCATTTT. This codes for CASSLGQSQPQHF.